The clone carrying this TCR beta chain has a handful of counts. Exclusion covered patients with other autoimmune diseases or uncontrolled infections (as well as pregnancy or lactation). The PBMCs were taken from about 9.7 ml of fresh peripheral blood. The TCR beta CDR3 regions underwent amplification from RNA transcripts. Investigators did first-round RT-PCR with HTBI primers, then second-round multiplex PCR. TCRdb fed the multiplex PCR reads into MiXCR, producing one record per CDR3 protein. The data contain hundreds of thousands of distinct CDR3 sequences, around 45% of them singletons. CDR1 and CDR2 (germline): LNHDA, SQIVND (reference sequence). V dropped 5 bases and J dropped 5 bases, with 16 bases sitting between them. The CDR3 sequence is 14 residues long. These data originate in a study of Graves' ophthalmopathy and Graves' hyperthyroidism.

The rearrangement links TRBV19 to TRBJ2-7, with D tentatively TRBD1 (6 bases). Sequenced material: peripheral blood. The clonotype originates from an adult man with Graves' ophthalmopathy. CDR3 coding DNA: TGTGCCAGTAGTGAAACAGGGCGTAACGACGAGCAGTACTTC. Translation: CASSETGRNDEQYF.